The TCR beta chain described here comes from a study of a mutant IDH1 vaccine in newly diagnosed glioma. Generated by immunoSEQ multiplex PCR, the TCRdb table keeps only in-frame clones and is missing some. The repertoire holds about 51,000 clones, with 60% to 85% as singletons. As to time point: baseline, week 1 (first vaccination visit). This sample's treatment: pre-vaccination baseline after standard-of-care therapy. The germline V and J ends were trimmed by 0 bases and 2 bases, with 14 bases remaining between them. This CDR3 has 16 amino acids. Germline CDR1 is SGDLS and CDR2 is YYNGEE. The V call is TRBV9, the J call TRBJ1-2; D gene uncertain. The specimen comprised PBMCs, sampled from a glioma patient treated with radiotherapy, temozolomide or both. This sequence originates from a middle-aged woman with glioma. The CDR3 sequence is CASSVASATPNYGYTF. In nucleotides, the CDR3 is TGTGCCAGCAGCGTAGCTTCAGCCACCCCGAACTATGGCTACACCTTC.